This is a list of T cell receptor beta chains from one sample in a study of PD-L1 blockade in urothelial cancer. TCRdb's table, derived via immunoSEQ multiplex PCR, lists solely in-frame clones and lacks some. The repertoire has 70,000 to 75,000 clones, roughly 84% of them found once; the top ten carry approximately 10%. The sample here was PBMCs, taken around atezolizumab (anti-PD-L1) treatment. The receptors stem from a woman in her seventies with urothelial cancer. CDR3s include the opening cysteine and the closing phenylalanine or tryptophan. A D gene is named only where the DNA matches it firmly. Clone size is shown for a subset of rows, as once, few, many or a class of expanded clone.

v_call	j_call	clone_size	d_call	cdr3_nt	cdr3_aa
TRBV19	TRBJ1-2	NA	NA	TGTGCCAGTAGTCCCAGACAGTCCGGATCCTATGGCTACACCTTC	CASSPRQSGSYGYTF
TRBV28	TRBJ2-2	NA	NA	TGTGCCAGCAACCAACAGGGCACCGGGGAGCTGTTTTTT	CASNQQGTGELFF
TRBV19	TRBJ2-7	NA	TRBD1	TGTGCCAGTAGTAGTGGACAGGGGGCCTCCTACGAGCAGTACTTC	CASSSGQGASYEQYF
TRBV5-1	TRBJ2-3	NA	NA	TGCGCCAGCCAGGAGGGACTTAGTACAGATACGCAGTATTTT	CASQEGLSTDTQYF
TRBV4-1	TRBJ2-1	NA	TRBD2	TGCGCCAGCAGCCAAGATGGACTAGCGGGACCAGAGCAGTTCTTC	CASSQDGLAGPEQFF
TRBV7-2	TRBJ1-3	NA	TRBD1	TGTGCCAGCAGTCCGGGACAGGGGGCGGACACCATATATTTT	CASSPGQGADTIYF
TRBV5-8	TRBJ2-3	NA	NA	TGTGCCAGCAGCTTGGCGGGAGCGGCGACAGATACGCAGTATTTT	CASSLAGAATDTQYF
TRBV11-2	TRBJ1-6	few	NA	TGTGCCAGCAGCTGGTCCGGGGATAATTCACCCCTCCACTTT	CASSWSGDNSPLHF
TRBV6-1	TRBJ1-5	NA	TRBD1	TGTGCCAGCAAACCGGGACAGGGTTCTCAGCCCCAGCATTTT	CASKPGQGSQPQHF
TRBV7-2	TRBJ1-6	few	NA	TGTGCCAGCAGCCAAGGGGTTAGCTCCTATAATTCACCCCTCCACTTT	CASSQGVSSYNSPLHF
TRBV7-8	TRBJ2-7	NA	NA	TGTGCCAGCAGCTCTAGGGGGATGTACGAGCAGTACTTC	CASSSRGMYEQYF
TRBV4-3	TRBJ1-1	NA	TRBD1	TGCGCCAGCAGCCAGCAGACAGGGTTGCTCACTGAAGCTTTCTTT	CASSQQTGLLTEAFF
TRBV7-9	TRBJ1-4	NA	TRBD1	TGTGCCAGCAGCGACTACGACAGGGGGCAGGAAAAACTGTTTTTT	CASSDYDRGQEKLFF
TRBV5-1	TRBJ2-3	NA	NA	TGCGCCAGCAGCACGGACCCAGGGAGCACAGATACGCAGTATTTT	CASSTDPGSTDTQYF